The rows below give T cell receptor beta chains drawn from one sample of a study of blood T cells in healthy people across ages. TCRdb processed the 5' RACE reads anew with MiXCR; each CDR3 protein has one entry. Here the sample spans over 700,000 distinct CDR3 sequences, 25% being singletons. These records were also assigned to another study, of T cells of mothers and their children.

Specimen: blood. The receptors stem from a boy between 10 and 17 years old in good health. CDR3s include the opening cysteine and the closing phenylalanine or tryptophan. The D gene is left open where the match is weak. Size is omitted from some rows. Given values are once, few, many or a class for expanded clones.

j_call: TRBJ2-3
d_call: TRBD2
clone_size: many
v_call: TRBV6-6
cdr3_aa: CASRRGGESDTQYF
cdr3_nt: TGTGCCAGCAGGAGGGGAGGGGAGTCAGATACGCAGTATTTT

j_call: TRBJ2-7
d_call: TRBD1
clone_size: .
v_call: TRBV27
cdr3_aa: CASSLQGRGEQYF
cdr3_nt: TGTGCCAGCAGCTTACAGGGGAGAGGCGAGCAGTACTTC

j_call: TRBJ2-7
d_call: TRBD1
clone_size: few
v_call: TRBV28
cdr3_aa: CASSPGTAVTYEQYF
cdr3_nt: TGTGCCAGCAGCCCCGGGACAGCTGTGACCTACGAGCAGTACTTC

j_call: TRBJ2-7
d_call: .
clone_size: once
v_call: TRBV24-1
cdr3_aa: CATRRPGAEQYF
cdr3_nt: TGTGCCACCAGGAGGCCGGGGGCCGAGCAGTACTTC

j_call: TRBJ2-7
d_call: .
clone_size: .
v_call: TRBV7-9
cdr3_aa: CASSPPGDSEQYF
cdr3_nt: TGTGCCAGCAGCCCCCCCGGGGACTCCGAGCAGTACTTC

j_call: TRBJ2-5
d_call: .
clone_size: .
v_call: TRBV7-9
cdr3_aa: CASMGYKETQYF
cdr3_nt: TGTGCCAGCATGGGATACAAAGAGACCCAGTACTTC

j_call: TRBJ1-1
d_call: .
clone_size: .
v_call: TRBV7-9
cdr3_aa: CASSSQGRTEAFF
cdr3_nt: TGTGCCAGCAGCTCCCAGGGAAGAACTGAAGCTTTCTTT

j_call: TRBJ1-2
d_call: .
clone_size: few
v_call: TRBV20-1
cdr3_aa: CSARDPLWDGYTF
cdr3_nt: .

j_call: TRBJ2-1
d_call: .
clone_size: .
v_call: TRBV14
cdr3_aa: CASSRGTPVYNEQFF
cdr3_nt: TGTGCCAGCAGCCGCGGGACGCCAGTTTACAATGAGCAGTTCTTC

j_call: TRBJ1-2
d_call: .
clone_size: few
v_call: TRBV28
cdr3_aa: CASSLWGGRGGYTF
cdr3_nt: TGTGCCAGCAGTTTATGGGGGGGGCGTGGTGGCTACACCTTC

j_call: TRBJ2-5
d_call: .
clone_size: .
v_call: TRBV6-5
cdr3_aa: CASSYHTGTTEETQYF
cdr3_nt: TGTGCCAGCAGTTACCACACGGGAACTACCGAAGAGACCCAGTACTTC

j_call: TRBJ1-5
d_call: .
clone_size: few
v_call: TRBV6-2/TRBV6-3
cdr3_aa: CASSSARASYSNQPQHF
cdr3_nt: TGTGCCAGCAGTTCCGCCCGGGCGTCTTATAGCAATCAGCCCCAGCATTTT

j_call: TRBJ2-5
d_call: .
clone_size: few
v_call: TRBV20-1
cdr3_aa: CSARDGEYQETQYF
cdr3_nt: TGCAGTGCTAGAGATGGGGAGTACCAAGAGACCCAGTACTTC

j_call: TRBJ2-1
d_call: .
clone_size: .
v_call: TRBV4-2
cdr3_aa: CASSQDSSASYNEQFF
cdr3_nt: TGTGCCAGCAGCCAAGATTCTTCTGCCAGCTACAATGAGCAGTTCTTC

j_call: TRBJ2-1
d_call: .
clone_size: .
v_call: TRBV29-1
cdr3_aa: CSGIRGDEQFF
cdr3_nt: TGCAGCGGGATAAGGGGCGATGAGCAGTTCTTC

j_call: TRBJ2-7
d_call: .
clone_size: .
v_call: TRBV4-1
cdr3_aa: CASSQVMGYEQYF
cdr3_nt: TGCGCCAGCAGCCAAGTGATGGGATACGAGCAGTACTTC

j_call: TRBJ2-1
d_call: .
clone_size: .
v_call: TRBV4-3
cdr3_aa: CASSQDYSLNEQFF
cdr3_nt: TGCGCCAGCAGCCAAGATTATAGCTTGAATGAGCAGTTCTTC

j_call: TRBJ2-1
d_call: .
clone_size: .
v_call: TRBV2
cdr3_aa: CAIGAGYNEQFF
cdr3_nt: TGTGCCATAGGGGCCGGATACAATGAGCAGTTCTTC

j_call: TRBJ2-5
d_call: TRBD1
clone_size: .
v_call: TRBV4-1
cdr3_aa: CASSQAGTGYQETQYF
cdr3_nt: TGCGCCAGCAGCCAAGCGGGGACAGGGTACCAAGAGACCCAGTACTTC

j_call: TRBJ2-1
d_call: .
clone_size: .
v_call: TRBV14
cdr3_aa: CASSRRLGDNEQFF
cdr3_nt: TGTGCCAGCAGCCGCCGACTAGGTGACAATGAGCAGTTCTTC

j_call: TRBJ2-5
d_call: TRBD2
clone_size: few
v_call: TRBV5-5
cdr3_aa: CASSGLLAGLQETQYF
cdr3_nt: TGTGCCAGCAGCGGGTTACTAGCGGGGTTACAAGAGACCCAGTACTTC

j_call: TRBJ2-6
d_call: .
clone_size: .
v_call: TRBV6-1
cdr3_aa: CASSEGFSGANVLTF
cdr3_nt: TGTGCCAGCAGTGAGGGATTTTCTGGGGCCAACGTCCTGACTTTC

j_call: TRBJ2-1
d_call: .
clone_size: .
v_call: TRBV7-9
cdr3_aa: CASSRTPFNEQFF
cdr3_nt: TGTGCCAGCAGCCGGACTCCCTTCAATGAGCAGTTCTTC

j_call: TRBJ2-5
d_call: .
clone_size: .
v_call: TRBV9
cdr3_aa: CASSVGDGTQETQYF
cdr3_nt: TGTGCCAGCAGCGTAGGTGACGGTACACAAGAGACCCAGTACTTC

j_call: TRBJ2-2
d_call: .
clone_size: .
v_call: TRBV3-1
cdr3_aa: CASSQERFGTGELFF
cdr3_nt: TGTGCCAGCAGCCAAGAACGGTTCGGGACCGGGGAGCTGTTTTTT

j_call: TRBJ2-5
d_call: .
clone_size: few
v_call: TRBV20-1
cdr3_aa: CSASPDSVQETQYF
cdr3_nt: TGCAGTGCTAGCCCGGACAGCGTCCAAGAGACCCAGTACTTC

j_call: TRBJ2-1
d_call: TRBD2
clone_size: .
v_call: TRBV15
cdr3_aa: CATSRSLGLGTHEQFF
cdr3_nt: TGTGCCACCAGCAGATCCCTGGGACTAGGTACGCATGAGCAGTTCTTC

j_call: TRBJ2-1
d_call: TRBD1
clone_size: few
v_call: TRBV28
cdr3_aa: CATETPGQHINEQFF
cdr3_nt: TGTGCCACCGAGACTCCGGGACAGCACATCAATGAGCAGTTCTTC

j_call: TRBJ2-1
d_call: .
clone_size: few
v_call: TRBV12-3/TRBV12-4
cdr3_aa: CASTARGRNEQFF
cdr3_nt: TGTGCCAGCACCGCCAGGGGTCGTAATGAGCAGTTCTTC

j_call: TRBJ2-7
d_call: TRBD1
clone_size: few
v_call: TRBV6-1
cdr3_aa: CASSQGQGRREQYF
cdr3_nt: TGTGCCAGCAGTCAAGGACAGGGTAGAAGGGAGCAGTACTTC

j_call: TRBJ1-6
d_call: .
clone_size: .
v_call: TRBV27
cdr3_aa: CASSFIGNSPLHF
cdr3_nt: TGTGCCAGCAGTTTTATTGGGAATTCACCCCTCCACTTT

j_call: TRBJ2-4
d_call: .
clone_size: few
v_call: TRBV7-8
cdr3_aa: CASNKGAGLAKNIQYF
cdr3_nt: TGTGCCAGCAACAAAGGGGCAGGCCTAGCCAAAAACATTCAGTACTTC

j_call: TRBJ1-2
d_call: TRBD1
clone_size: .
v_call: TRBV6-1
cdr3_aa: CASSGHTGDYGYTF
cdr3_nt: TGTGCCAGCAGTGGTCACACAGGGGACTATGGCTACACCTTC

j_call: TRBJ2-7
d_call: .
clone_size: few
v_call: TRBV27
cdr3_aa: CASSYGTLYEQYF
cdr3_nt: TGTGCCAGCAGTTACGGGACTCTCTACGAGCAGTACTTC

j_call: TRBJ2-1
d_call: .
clone_size: .
v_call: TRBV7-3
cdr3_aa: CASSSKNGDEQFF
cdr3_nt: TGTGCCAGCAGCTCGAAAAATGGGGATGAGCAGTTCTTC

j_call: TRBJ2-7
d_call: TRBD2
clone_size: .
v_call: TRBV3-1
cdr3_aa: CASSQVAGLADSYEQYF
cdr3_nt: TGTGCCAGCAGCCAAGTTGCCGGACTAGCGGACTCCTACGAGCAGTACTTC

j_call: TRBJ2-7
d_call: TRBD2
clone_size: few
v_call: TRBV28
cdr3_aa: CASRGWTSGGSSYEQYF
cdr3_nt: TGTGCCAGCAGGGGGTGGACTAGCGGGGGATCGTCCTACGAGCAGTACTTC

j_call: TRBJ2-1
d_call: TRBD2
clone_size: .
v_call: TRBV7-9
cdr3_aa: CASSSPPSGRERDEQFF
cdr3_nt: TGTGCCAGCAGCTCCCCCCCTAGCGGGAGGGAAAGGGATGAGCAGTTCTTC

j_call: TRBJ2-5
d_call: .
clone_size: few
v_call: TRBV7-9
cdr3_aa: CATHPGAVDQYF
cdr3_nt: TGTGCCACCCACCCGGGTGCTGTAGACCAGTACTTC

j_call: TRBJ2-5
d_call: TRBD2
clone_size: .
v_call: TRBV4-2
cdr3_aa: CASSQRRLAGEETQYF
cdr3_nt: TGTGCCAGCAGCCAAAGGCGGCTAGCGGGGGAAGAGACCCAGTACTTC

j_call: TRBJ2-7
d_call: .
clone_size: .
v_call: TRBV29-1
cdr3_aa: CSVGMGTPRGYEQYF
cdr3_nt: TGCAGCGTTGGCATGGGGACTCCCAGGGGATACGAGCAGTACTTC

j_call: TRBJ1-2
d_call: .
clone_size: few
v_call: TRBV7-6
cdr3_aa: CASSPFSTERNYGYTF
cdr3_nt: TGTGCCAGCAGCCCATTCAGTACGGAGCGCAACTATGGCTACACCTTC

j_call: TRBJ2-7
d_call: TRBD2
clone_size: .
v_call: TRBV28
cdr3_aa: CASSLWTSGVYEQYF
cdr3_nt: TGTGCCAGCAGTTTGTGGACTAGCGGAGTCTACGAGCAGTACTTC

j_call: TRBJ2-7
d_call: .
clone_size: .
v_call: TRBV29-1
cdr3_aa: CSASSGFSYEQYF
cdr3_nt: TGCAGCGCATCATCAGGGTTCTCCTACGAGCAGTACTTC

j_call: TRBJ2-7
d_call: .
clone_size: .
v_call: TRBV4-3
cdr3_aa: CASSQVTGLRPYEQYF
cdr3_nt: TGCGCCAGCAGCCAAGTGACGGGGCTTCGGCCCTACGAGCAGTACTTC

j_call: TRBJ1-2
d_call: TRBD1
clone_size: .
v_call: TRBV19
cdr3_aa: CASSPGTGINGYTF
cdr3_nt: TGTGCCAGTTCCCCCGGGACAGGGATTAATGGCTACACCTTC

j_call: TRBJ1-1
d_call: .
clone_size: .
v_call: TRBV7-9
cdr3_aa: CASSLVGQAEAFF
cdr3_nt: TGTGCCAGCAGCTTAGTCGGCCAGGCTGAAGCTTTCTTT

j_call: TRBJ1-3
d_call: .
clone_size: .
v_call: TRBV12-3/TRBV12-4
cdr3_aa: CASSDFGTRAGSGDTIYF
cdr3_nt: TGTGCCAGCAGTGACTTCGGGACACGTGCTGGCTCTGGAGACACCATATATTTT

j_call: TRBJ1-1
d_call: .
clone_size: few
v_call: TRBV20-1
cdr3_aa: CSASEGADTEAFF
cdr3_nt: TGCAGTGCCAGCGAAGGGGCTGACACTGAAGCTTTCTTT

j_call: TRBJ2-5
d_call: .
clone_size: .
v_call: TRBV12-3/TRBV12-4
cdr3_aa: CASRPQGWQETQYF
cdr3_nt: TGTGCCAGCAGACCACAGGGTTGGCAAGAGACCCAGTACTTC

j_call: TRBJ2-1
d_call: TRBD2
clone_size: few
v_call: TRBV20-1
cdr3_aa: CSAPGLAGDLSYNEQFF
cdr3_nt: TGCAGTGCTCCGGGACTAGCGGGAGACCTCTCCTACAATGAGCAGTTCTTC

j_call: TRBJ1-2
d_call: TRBD1
clone_size: .
v_call: TRBV29-1
cdr3_aa: CSVHRPGTGNGYTF
cdr3_nt: TGCAGCGTCCATAGACCCGGGACAGGGAATGGCTACACCTTC

j_call: TRBJ1-4
d_call: .
clone_size: .
v_call: TRBV2
cdr3_aa: CANSEAYSEKLFF
cdr3_nt: TGTGCCAACAGTGAAGCCTATAGTGAAAAACTGTTTTTT

j_call: TRBJ2-3
d_call: .
clone_size: .
v_call: TRBV7-3
cdr3_aa: CASSLYGDLTTDTQYF
cdr3_nt: TGTGCCAGCAGCTTATACGGCGACCTAACCACAGATACGCAGTATTTT

j_call: TRBJ2-1
d_call: .
clone_size: .
v_call: TRBV11-2
cdr3_aa: CASSFLRAGIRYNEQFF
cdr3_nt: TGTGCCAGCAGCTTCCTCCGGGCGGGCATAAGGTACAATGAGCAGTTCTTC